The 15 T cell receptor beta chains below come from one sample, sequenced in a study of shared clonotypes between healthy human individuals. Method: immunoSEQ multiplex PCR; TCRdb's copy keeps in-frame clones and lacks some. This sample yields about 2,200,000 clones, of which 90% to 95% are seen a single time; 1.5% to 2% belongs to the top ten. Positive CCR7 selection of CD45RO-negative cells yielded the naive CD8 cells, and terminally differentiated effector memory CD45RA+ cells were excluded. Material for sequencing was naive CD8+ T cells from PBMCs. These receptors were taken from a man aged 18 to 35 in good health. Some clones in this sample may be carry-over from other donors' samples.

The chain couples TRBV7-3 to TRBJ1-1; D might be TRBD1 (5 bases). Trimming shortened V by 2 bases and J by 2 bases, and 12 bases separated the two germline ends. CDR1 is SGHTA and CDR2 is FQGTGA in the germline V gene. The length of the CDR3 is 15 residues. The CDR3 sequence is CASSLGGRENTEAFF. CDR3 coding DNA: TGTGCCAGCAGCTTAGGAGGCAGGGAAAACACTGAAGCTTTCTTT.

The chain is built from TRBV6-1 and TRBJ1-2; 7 bases are shared with TRBD1. The CDR3 covers 15 residues. V lost 8 bases and J lost 3; bases outside the gene matches: 12. CDR1 is MNHNS, CDR2 SASEGT, per germline. In nucleotides, the CDR3 is TGTGCCAGCCACGGGACAGCCCGGGAATACTATGGCTACACCTTC. Protein: CASHGTAREYYGYTF.

The table lists this clone with many counts. The chain carries TRBV7-7 and TRBJ2-7; D tentatively fits TRBD1 or TRBD2 (5 bases each). V lost 1 base and J lost 7, with 11 bases in between. Germline V gene sequence: CDR1 SSHAT, CDR2 FNYEAQ (reference sequence). The CDR3 spans 13 residues. This CDR3 is CASSLEQRGEQYF. CDR3 sequence (DNA): TGTGCCAGCAGCTTAGAACAGAGGGGAGAGCAGTACTTC.

This chain joins TRBV19 and TRBJ1-2; 7 bases map to TRBD1. From germline, CDR1 is LNHDA and CDR2 SQIVND (reference sequence). The V gene end was trimmed by 1 base and the J gene end by 8 bases; junction bases not matched to a gene: 10. The CDR3 totals 15 residues. The CDR3, as DNA: TGTGCCAGTAGTATAGCAGGGACAGAGGCAATCGGCTACACCTTC. It codes for CASSIAGTEAIGYTF.

The gene calls are TRBV4-1 and TRBJ2-1; TRBD2 matches at 8 bases. With V trimmed by 5 bases and J by 2 bases, 2 bases remained unmatched. The CDR3 sequence is 14 residues long. Germline V gene sequence: CDR1 MGHRA, CDR2 YSYEKL. CDR3 loop: CASSFSGTYNEQFF. The CDR3 DNA sequence: TGCGCCAGCAGCTTTAGCGGGACCTACAATGAGCAGTTCTTC.

V and J are TRBV7-9 and TRBJ1-1; tentatively, D is TRBD1 (5 bases). This CDR3 has 15 amino acids. Germline assignment: CDR1 SEHNR and CDR2 FQNEAQ (reference sequence). The germline V and J ends were trimmed by 3 bases and 3 bases, with 14 bases remaining between them. CDR3: CASSLPPGWDTEAFF. CDR3 nucleotide sequence: TGTGCCAGCAGCTTGCCCCCAGGGTGGGACACTGAAGCTTTCTTT.

This clone was recorded at least ten times. The chain combines TRBV2 with TRBJ1-5; a weak D match, TRBD1 (6 bases). The germline V gene encodes CDR1 SNHLY and CDR2 FYNNEI. The V gene lost 6 bases and the J gene lost 4 bases, with 10 bases spanning the gap. This CDR3 spans 13 amino acids. The CDR3 protein is CASRDSGNQPQHF. The CDR3 DNA reads as TGTGCCAGCAGGGACAGTGGGAATCAGCCCCAGCATTTT.

This clone was seen only a few times. The genes are TRBV14 and TRBJ2-2; D is perhaps TRBD1 (5 bases). Germline V gene sequence: CDR1 SGHDN, CDR2 FVKESK. CDR3 size: 14 residues. The V end lost 4 bases, the J end lost 3 bases, and 9 bases lay between the germline ends. The CDR3 here is CASSPQGYTGELFF. CDR3 nucleotides: TGTGCCAGCAGCCCTCAGGGCTACACCGGGGAGCTGTTTTTT.

J is TRBJ1-1 and V is TRBV27; D call uncertain. The CDR3 totals 16 residues. V was clipped by 8 bases and J by 0 bases, with 19 bases between them. Germline V gene sequence: CDR1 MNHEY, CDR2 SMNVEV (reference sequence). DNA for the CDR3: TGTGCCAGCTCACCATCAGTAGGGAATATGAACACTGAAGCTTTCTTT. It encodes CASSPSVGNMNTEAFF.

The V gene is TRBV9, the J gene TRBJ1-1; D remains unclear. CDR1 is SGDLS, CDR2 YYNGEE, per germline. The CDR3 is 13 amino acids. V gave up 1 base and J gave up 6 bases, with 10 bases separating them. CDR3 coding DNA: TGTGCCAGCAGCGTATTTTATGGGGCTGAAGCTTTCTTT. Amino acids: CASSVFYGAEAFF.

The chain links TRBV21-1 to TRBJ1-2. TRBV21-1 represents a pseudogene. This CDR3 contains 19 residues. Written as DNA, the CDR3 is TGTGCCAGCAGCAACCTGATTCAGGGTTCGGGGATAGGTAACTATGGCTACACCTTC. This gives the protein CASSNLIQGSGIGNYGYTF.

This clone was picked up one time. The genes are TRBV28 and TRBJ1-4, with D possibly TRBD1 on 6 matching bases. The CDR3 covers 18 residues. Trimming took off 0 bases at V and 4 bases at J, with 18 bases between the two ends. The germline V gene has CDR1 MDHEN and CDR2 SYDVKM. DNA for the CDR3: TGTGCCAGCAGTTTATGGCCAATCCCACAGGGACTTAATGAAAAACTGTTTTTT. This encodes CASSLWPIPQGLNEKLFF.

This chain links TRBV10-3 with TRBJ1-4, with D perhaps matching TRBD1 (5 bases). The CDR3 totals 14 residues. CDR1 and CDR2 from the germline V gene are ENHRY and SYGVKD. Trimming removed 3 bases from V and 7 bases from J, with 12 bases in between. DNA for the CDR3: TGTGCCATCAGTGATGGTCAGGGTGGTGAAAAACTGTTTTTT. Translation: CAISDGQGGEKLFF.

V usage is TRBV6-5 and J usage is TRBJ2-2; D is uncertain. Per germline, CDR1 MNHEY and CDR2 SVGAGI. V was cut by 7 bases and J by 7 bases, with 10 bases left in between. The CDR3 runs 12 residues. CDR3 in amino acids: CASNQWGGELFF. CDR3 DNA: TGTGCCAGCAACCAATGGGGCGGGGAGCTGTTTTTT.

The rearrangement joins TRBV28 to TRBJ2-1, with D perhaps assigned TRBD1 or TRBD2 (5 bases each). This CDR3 contains 14 residues. Germline V CDR1 and CDR2: MDHEN, SYDVKM. With 5 bases removed from V and 0 bases from J, the gap between germline ends came to 8 bases. CDR3: CASSRDLSYNEQFF. The CDR3 DNA sequence: TGTGCCAGCAGTCGGGACCTCTCCTACAATGAGCAGTTCTTC.